This is a list of T cell receptor beta chains from one sample in a study of T cell responses to AZD1222 COVID-19 vaccine. Sequencing was performed with immunoSEQ multiplex PCR; in TCRdb, only in-frame clones are kept and a portion is missing. Of approximately 110,000 clones listed, 80% to 90% are singletons. The sample was peripheral blood, taken on day 0 of AZD1222 vaccination. These receptors were obtained from an adult in good health. Both conserved end residues are part of each CDR3. A D gene is named only where the DNA matches it firmly. Part of the rows lack a size; the others show once, few, many or a class for expanded clones.

cdr3_nt | cdr3_aa | v_call | d_call | clone_size | j_call
TGCGCCAGCAGCCAATCGACAGGAGCTGAAGCTTTCTTT | CASSQSTGAEAFF | TRBV4-1 | . | . | TRBJ1-1
TGTGCCAGCAGCCAAGATCGGACCTATGGCTACACCTTC | CASSQDRTYGYTF | TRBV3-1/TRBV3-2 | . | . | TRBJ1-2
TGTGCCAGCAGTTTCGCGCGGGGTAGCCTTGAGCAGTACTTC | CASSFARGSLEQYF | TRBV27 | . | . | TRBJ2-7
TGTGCCAGTAGTATAGATATCGGGGCCTCGAACACTGAAGCTTTCTTT | CASSIDIGASNTEAFF | TRBV19 | . | few | TRBJ1-1
TGTGCCAGCAGTAGGGGGACTCGCCCCAGCCATTTT | CASSRGTRPSHF | TRBV6-2/TRBV6-3 | . | . | TRBJ1-5
TGTGCCAGCAGTCTTTCAGCAAACTTACCGAACACCATATATTTT | CASSLSANLPNTIYF | TRBV28 | . | . | TRBJ1-3
TGTGCCAGCTCACCAACTAGCGGGTACAATGAGCAGTTCTTC | CASSPTSGYNEQFF | TRBV18 | TRBD2 | once | TRBJ2-1
TGTGCCAGCAGCCTTGCAGGGGGCGGGACTGAAGCTTTCTTT | CASSLAGGGTEAFF | TRBV7-9 | TRBD1 | . | TRBJ1-1
TGTGCCAGCAGCTCTAACGGACAGGTCCTATCTTCACCCCTCCACTTT | CASSSNGQVLSSPLHF | TRBV5-4 | TRBD1 | . | TRBJ1-6
TGTGCCAGTACCCTCGGTCCCTACGAGCAGTACTTC | CASTLGPYEQYF | TRBV6-6 | . | . | TRBJ2-7
TGTGCCAGCAGGCGGGAGGGCCACGGCGGGGAGCTGTTTTTT | CASRREGHGGELFF | TRBV6-5 | TRBD2 | . | TRBJ2-2
TGTGCCAGCAGCACTAGCGGGAGAGCGGATACGCAGTATTTT | CASSTSGRADTQYF | TRBV3-1/TRBV3-2 | TRBD2 | . | TRBJ2-3
TGTGCCAGCAGTTGGGGACGGAACTATGGCTACACCTTC | CASSWGRNYGYTF | TRBV28 | . | once | TRBJ1-2
TGTGCCAGCTCACTCGGGGCTACCTACGAGCAGTACTTC | CASSLGATYEQYF | TRBV18 | . | . | TRBJ2-7
TGTGCCTGGAGTAAGGGGGAGCAGTACTTC | CAWSKGEQYF | TRBV30 | . | . | TRBJ2-7
TGTGCCAGCAGATTGGTGAAGGGGGAGAACCAAGAGACCCAGTACTTC | CASRLVKGENQETQYF | TRBV28 | . | . | TRBJ2-5
TGTGCCAGTAGTGTCACCGGGACAGGGGGGAACGAGCAGTACTTC | CASSVTGTGGNEQYF | TRBV19 | TRBD1 | . | TRBJ2-7
TGTGCCAGCAGCCAACCGGCAGCCCGCGAGCAGTACTTC | CASSQPAAREQYF | TRBV28 | . | once | TRBJ2-7
TGTGCCACCAGTGATCCGGCAGGGGACGCCGGGGAGCTGTTTTTT | CATSDPAGDAGELFF | TRBV24-1 | . | . | TRBJ2-2
TGCGCCAGCAGCTTCCTGTGGCTTGGAACTAGCGGGGGGGCGGATGAGCAGTTCTTC | CASSFLWLGTSGGADEQFF | TRBV5-1 | TRBD2 | once | TRBJ2-1
TGTGCCAGCAGCCAAGGGGAACGAGGGGAGCAGTTCTTC | CASSQGERGEQFF | TRBV3-1/TRBV3-2 | . | . | TRBJ2-1
TGTGCCAGCAGCGTAGGGGCAGTCTCTGGAAACACCATATATTTT | CASSVGAVSGNTIYF | TRBV9 | . | . | TRBJ1-3
TGTGCCAGCAGCCAAGATCTCGGACAGACCAATGAGCAGTTCTTC | CASSQDLGQTNEQFF | TRBV14 | . | . | TRBJ2-1
TGTGCCAGCAGCCCTGGACAGGGTGTCGGGGAGCTGTTTTTT | CASSPGQGVGELFF | TRBV7-9 | TRBD1 | once | TRBJ2-2
TGCGCCAGCTACCCGGGGGGGAGCTCCTACGAGCAGTACTTC | CASYPGGSSYEQYF | TRBV5-1 | TRBD2 | . | TRBJ2-7
TGTGCTAGCAGCCCCGGGACCCGCAATGAGCAGTTCTTC | CASSPGTRNEQFF | TRBV7-7 | . | . | TRBJ2-1
TGTGCCAGTAGTCACCGGGGATCTCAGCGCTCAAACATTCAGTACTTC | CASSHRGSQRSNIQYF | TRBV19 | . | . | TRBJ2-4
TGCGCCAGCAGCGAATACGAAAACGAGCAGTACTTC | CASSEYENEQYF | TRBV10-1 | . | . | TRBJ2-7
TGTGCCAGCAGCTTGTTCCCCCCCGGACAGAACAGCTATGGCTACACCTTC | CASSLFPPGQNSYGYTF | TRBV7-2 | . | . | TRBJ1-2
TGTGCCAGCGGCCCCGGGACTAGCGGGGAGACCCAGTACTTC | CASGPGTSGETQYF | TRBV4-2 | TRBD2 | . | TRBJ2-5
TGTGCCAGCAGCTTACAGCCGGGGCCTAACGAGCAGTACTTC | CASSLQPGPNEQYF | TRBV7-3 | . | . | TRBJ2-7
TGTGCCTGGAGGGCGGCTAGCGGGGGGCCCCGTGCTAGCACAGATACGCAGTATTTT | CAWRAASGGPRASTDTQYF | TRBV30 | TRBD2 | . | TRBJ2-3
TGTGCCAGCAGCTTGACAGGCACAGATACGCAGTATTTT | CASSLTGTDTQYF | TRBV7-2 | . | . | TRBJ2-3
TGCGCCAGCAGCTTGATCGAGGAGAGCGAGCAGTACTTC | CASSLIEESEQYF | TRBV5-1 | . | . | TRBJ2-7
TGTGCCAGCAGTACCCGGAAGGGGGCGGCCTACGAGCAGTACTTC | CASSTRKGAAYEQYF | TRBV6-5 | TRBD1 | few | TRBJ2-7
TGTGCCAGCAGACGGGACAGGTACAGCAGTGGCAAAAACATTCAGTACTTC | CASRRDRYSSGKNIQYF | TRBV28 | TRBD1 | . | TRBJ2-4
TGTGCCAGCACCATTCGCCGGGACACCATCGCAAACGAGCAGTACTTC | CASTIRRDTIANEQYF | TRBV7-3 | . | . | TRBJ2-7
TGTGCCAACACTAGCGGGGGAACCACAGATACGCAGTATTTT | CANTSGGTTDTQYF | TRBV28 | TRBD2 | . | TRBJ2-3
TGTGCCAGCAGCTTGGGAACGGGGGGCGTAAACACTGAAGCTTTCTTT | CASSLGTGGVNTEAFF | TRBV5-4 | . | . | TRBJ1-1
TGTGCCAGTTTATCCGGGAGCTTCCCCACAGATACGCAGTATTTT | CASLSGSFPTDTQYF | TRBV19 | . | once | TRBJ2-3
TGTGCCAGTACTCCCACAGGGACCAACTATGGCTACACCTTC | CASTPTGTNYGYTF | TRBV19 | . | . | TRBJ1-2
TGCGCCAGCAGCCAAGCGGGACAGGGAGCTGAGCAGTTCTTC | CASSQAGQGAEQFF | TRBV4-1 | TRBD1 | . | TRBJ2-1
TGTGCCAGTACTAAAGCCGGGCCGGGCGAGTATGGCTACACCTTC | CASTKAGPGEYGYTF | TRBV19 | . | once | TRBJ1-2
TGTGCCAGTACCCCCCTCCCGGGGCAGCCCCAGCATTTT | CASTPLPGQPQHF | TRBV19 | . | . | TRBJ1-5
TGTGCCAGCAGCCAAGGTGCAACTAATGAAAAACTGTTTTTT | CASSQGATNEKLFF | TRBV3-1/TRBV3-2 | . | . | TRBJ1-4
TGTGCCACCAGCAGTCCAGACAGGGGGCGCGGTGAAAAACTGTTTTTT | CATSSPDRGRGEKLFF | TRBV15 | TRBD1 | . | TRBJ1-4
TGTGCCAGCAGCTTGGCGAGCGGGCAGCGGGCTTTCTTT | CASSLASGQRAFF | TRBV5-4 | . | . | TRBJ1-1
TGTGCCAGCAGCTTAAGTCTAAATCAGCCCCAGCATTTT | CASSLSLNQPQHF | TRBV11-1 | . | . | TRBJ1-5
TGTGCCAGCAGCAAAGGGGGGCCCACTATCACCGGGGAGCTGTTTTTT | CASSKGGPTITGELFF | TRBV5-4 | . | . | TRBJ2-2
TGTGCCAGCAGGGTTGGAACTGAAGCTTTCTTT | CASRVGTEAFF | TRBV6-5 | . | . | TRBJ1-1
TGCGCCAGCAAGGGACTAGCGGTGCTGAATGAGCAGTTCTTC | CASKGLAVLNEQFF | TRBV10-2 | TRBD2 | . | TRBJ2-1
TGTGCCAGCAGCCAAGTCCCGCGACTAGCTTTCTTT | CASSQVPRLAFF | TRBV3-1/TRBV3-2 | . | . | TRBJ1-1
TGTGCCAGCAGCATCAGGACAGATGGCTACACCTTC | CASSIRTDGYTF | TRBV7-9 | . | . | TRBJ1-2
TGTGCCACCAGCGCCGGGTCCTCTGGGGCCAACGTCCTGACTTTC | CATSAGSSGANVLTF | TRBV24-1 | . | . | TRBJ2-6
TGTGCCAGCAGGAGACAGACTAATGAAAAACTGTTTTTT | CASRRQTNEKLFF | TRBV16 | . | . | TRBJ1-4
TGTGCCAGTAGTATCTCCCGGGACAGGGACACTGAAGCTTTCTTT | CASSISRDRDTEAFF | TRBV19 | TRBD1 | . | TRBJ1-1